Listed below are T cell receptor beta chains from one sample, sequenced in a study of cytomegalovirus exposure and HLA in healthy donors. Only in-frame clones appear in the TCRdb table, and some are missing; sequencing was by immunoSEQ multiplex PCR. Of over 120,000 clones in the sample, roughly 75% were seen once. Material for sequencing was PBMCs. Receptors originate from a female donor in good health and CMV-seronegative. The CDR3 runs from the conserved cysteine through the conserved F or W. The D gene is left open where the match is weak. Size values are once, few and many counts, or a class for expanded clones, and some rows have none.

d_call,v_call,j_call,clone_size,cdr3_aa,cdr3_nt
TRBD2,TRBV9,TRBJ2-3,.,CASSVATSGTSDTQYF,TGTGCCAGCAGCGTAGCGACTAGCGGGACCTCAGATACGCAGTATTTT
.,TRBV6-5,TRBJ1-5,.,CASSYSSGNSNQPQHF,TGTGCCAGCAGTTACTCTTCCGGGAATAGCAATCAGCCCCAGCATTTT
.,TRBV30,TRBJ1-3,.,CAWVSQGPPGNTIYF,TGTGCCTGGGTATCTCAGGGTCCCCCTGGAAACACCATATATTTT
.,TRBV6-5,TRBJ2-3,.,CASSYSGRVDTQYF,TGTGCCAGCAGTTACTCGGGCAGGGTAGATACGCAGTATTTT
.,TRBV5-1,TRBJ2-3,few,CASSLRAGSLDTQYF,TGCGCCAGCAGCTTGAGGGCGGGAAGTTTGGATACGCAGTATTTT
TRBD2,TRBV28,TRBJ2-7,.,CASSLGPWAGTSSTKGYEQYF,TGTGCCAGCAGTTTAGGGCCGTGGGCCGGGACTAGCTCCACCAAGGGGTACGAGCAGTACTTC
.,TRBV7-6,TRBJ1-3,.,CASSLVSGAGNTIYF,TGTGCCAGCAGCTTAGTCTCAGGGGCTGGAAACACCATATATTTT
.,TRBV15,TRBJ2-7,.,CATSRGLRGSSYEQYF,TGTGCCACCAGCAGAGGACTCCGGGGGAGCTCCTACGAGCAGTACTTC
.,TRBV27,TRBJ1-2,.,CASSLDPVGRGYTF,TGTGCCAGCAGTTTAGACCCTGTGGGGAGAGGCTACACCTTC
.,TRBV7-3,TRBJ2-1,.,CASSHGGLTEQFF,TGTGCCAGCAGCCATGGCGGGTTGACTGAGCAGTTCTTC
.,TRBV28,TRBJ2-5,.,CASTPNGGHGETQYF,TGTGCCAGCACCCCCAACGGGGGGCATGGGGAGACCCAGTACTTC
TRBD1,TRBV4-1,TRBJ2-7,.,CASSQRTGGAGEQYF,TGCGCCAGCAGCCAAAGGACAGGGGGTGCAGGAGAGCAGTACTTC
.,TRBV6-1,TRBJ1-1,.,CASSLHPSGAFF,TGTGCCAGCAGTTTACACCCCTCGGGTGCTTTCTTT
.,TRBV29-1,TRBJ1-1,.,CSVDSPGLTNTEAFF,TGCAGCGTTGACTCCCCGGGACTCACGAACACTGAAGCTTTCTTT
TRBD1,TRBV5-4,TRBJ1-1,once,CASSPRQDRNSEAFF,TGTGCCAGCAGCCCGCGTCAGGACAGGAACTCTGAAGCTTTCTTT
TRBD1,TRBV2,TRBJ1-5,.,CASSGTGSGSNQPQHF,TGTGCCAGCAGCGGGACAGGGAGCGGGAGCAATCAGCCCCAGCATTTT
.,TRBV10-3,TRBJ2-1,.,CAISESSKNPEQFF,TGTGCCATCAGTGAGTCGTCAAAGAACCCAGAACAGTTCTTC
TRBD1,TRBV19,TRBJ1-1,.,CASSTRWTGRFAEAFF,TGTGCCAGTAGTACACGGTGGACAGGGCGGTTTGCTGAAGCTTTCTTT
.,TRBV6-4,TRBJ1-2,few,CASSDRYGYTF,TGTGCCAGCAGTGATCGTTATGGCTACACCTTC
TRBD2,TRBV7-2,TRBJ2-1,.,CASTLLGLPANEQFF,TGTGCCAGCACCCTACTGGGACTACCCGCCAATGAGCAGTTCTTC
TRBD1,TRBV2,TRBJ2-1,.,CASTPPRQGVNEQFF,TGTGCCAGCACCCCCCCTCGACAGGGTGTCAATGAGCAGTTCTTC
TRBD1,TRBV6-5,TRBJ1-4,.,CASRGDRGANEKLFF,TGTGCCAGCAGGGGGGACAGGGGAGCTAATGAAAAACTGTTTTTT
.,TRBV30,TRBJ2-1,.,CAGSTYNEQFF,TGTGCCGGGAGCACTTACAATGAGCAGTTCTTC
.,TRBV5-4,TRBJ1-2,.,CASSLAEAGYGYTF,TGTGCCAGCAGCTTGGCGGAGGCTGGCTATGGCTACACCTTC
TRBD2,TRBV13,TRBJ2-4,.,CASSRTSGIAKNIQYF,TGTGCCAGCAGCCGGACTAGCGGAATAGCCAAAAACATTCAGTACTTC
.,TRBV25-1,TRBJ1-2,.,CASSELNGYTF,TGTGCCAGCAGTGAATTAAATGGCTACACCTTC
.,TRBV6-5,TRBJ2-7,few,CASRWGPGIYEQYF,TGTGCCAGCAGATGGGGGCCAGGAATCTACGAGCAGTACTTC
.,TRBV18,TRBJ1-3,.,CASSPYKATAGNTIYF,TGTGCCAGCTCACCTTATAAAGCTACAGCTGGAAACACCATATATTTT
.,TRBV21-1,TRBJ1-5,few,CASLGQGLQPQHF,TGTGCCAGTCTGGGACAGGGGCTGCAGCCCCAGCATTTT
TRBD1,TRBV19,TRBJ1-5,.,CASSMGPGQGFGQPQHF,TGTGCCAGTAGTATGGGCCCGGGACAGGGTTTTGGTCAGCCCCAGCATTTT
.,TRBV5-1,TRBJ2-3,.,CASSLPRARDTQYF,TGCGCCAGCAGCTTGCCCAGGGCCAGAGATACGCAGTATTTT
.,TRBV27,TRBJ1-2,.,CASSRGGFDYGYTF,TGTGCCAGCAGTAGGGGAGGGTTTGACTATGGCTACACCTTC
.,TRBV7-9,TRBJ1-2,.,CSSSLAGHNYGYTF,TGTTCCAGCAGCTTAGCGGGGCACAACTATGGCTACACCTTC
TRBD2,TRBV6-4,TRBJ2-5,.,CASSDSLAGGPHLLETQYF,TGTGCCAGCAGTGACTCGTTGGCGGGAGGGCCCCATTTATTAGAGACCCAGTACTTC
.,TRBV27,TRBJ2-5,few,CASSLRGETQYF,TGTGCCAGCAGTTTGAGGGGGGAGACCCAGTACTTC
.,TRBV6-5,TRBJ1-1,.,CASSSNRNTEAFF,TGTGCCAGCAGTTCGAACAGAAACACTGAAGCTTTCTTT
.,TRBV28,TRBJ1-3,.,CATLGRMTSGNTIYF,TGTGCCACACTCGGTCGGATGACTTCTGGAAACACCATATATTTT
.,TRBV27,TRBJ1-2,.,CASRRSGVNYGYTF,TGTGCCAGCAGGCGGTCGGGAGTTAACTATGGCTACACCTTC
TRBD1,TRBV7-3,TRBJ1-1,.,CASSLGQGTNTEAFF,TGTGCCAGCAGCTTGGGACAGGGGACAAACACTGAAGCTTTCTTT
.,TRBV6-1,TRBJ1-4,.,CASSDTQGEKLFF,TGTGCCAGCAGCGATACCCAGGGTGAAAAACTGTTTTTT
.,TRBV2,TRBJ2-6,.,CASSEPQGLVGGANVLTF,TGTGCCAGCAGTGAACCGCAGGGGTTGGTAGGTGGGGCCAACGTCCTGACTTTC
TRBD1,TRBV2,TRBJ1-1,.,CASSVTGTEAFF,TGTGCCAGCAGTGTGACAGGGACTGAAGCTTTCTTT
.,TRBV6-1,TRBJ1-1,few,CASSDLSRRLLNTEAFF,TGTGCCAGCAGTGATCTCTCCCGACGACTACTGAACACTGAAGCTTTCTTT